What follows are 25 T cell receptor beta chains derived from one specimen sequenced in a study of cytotoxic CD8 clonotypes in ibrutinib-treated CLL. Repertoires were generated with immunoSEQ multiplex PCR, while TCRdb's copy carries only in-frame clones and drops some. The sample has 65,000 to 85,000 clones, around nine tenths seen once. Sequenced here: PBMCs, sampled after 12 months of ibrutinib treatment. Receptors were obtained from a human donor with chronic lymphocytic leukemia.

The J gene is TRBJ2-7, the V gene TRBV15, with 7 bases identical to TRBD2. Losses at the gene ends were 6 bases for V and 2 bases for J; bases not matched to a gene: 4. This CDR3 spans 13 amino acids. Germline assignment: CDR1 LNHNV and CDR2 YYDKDF (reference sequence). The CDR3 DNA is TGTGCCACCAGACTAGCGAATACCTACGAGCAGTACTTC. The encoded protein is CATRLANTYEQYF.

The genes are TRBV2 and TRBJ1-1; possibly TRBD1 for D (6 bases). Germline V lookup: CDR1 SNHLY, CDR2 FYNNEI. CDR3 size: 12 residues. V was clipped by 1 base and J by 11 bases, with 11 bases between them. The CDR3 here is CASSEGGARAFF. CDR3 DNA sequence: TGTGCCAGCAGTGAAGGGGGGGCCAGGGCTTTCTTT.

The CDR3 protein is CASSLGTSGNIQYF. CDR3 bases: TGTGCCAGCAGCTTGGGGACTAGCGGAAACATTCAGTACTTC. V gene TRBV7-8 combines with J gene TRBJ2-4; 11 nucleotides match TRBD2. Germline V lookup: CDR1 SGHVS, CDR2 FQNEAQ. V trimming: 3 bases; J trimming: 6 bases; junction bases outside the gene matches: 1. The CDR3 has 14 residues. Drawing the rest from reference TRBV7-8 and TRBJ2-4, the complete variable domain is GAGVSQSPRYKVAKRGQDVALRCDPISGHVSLFWYQQALGQGPEFLTYFQNEAQLDKSGLPSDRFFAERPEGSVSTLKIQRTQQEDSAVYLCASSLGTSGNIQYFGAGTRLSVL.

This chain connects TRBV10-2 to TRBJ2-7; a weak D match, TRBD1 (6 bases). This CDR3 is built from 16 residues. Per the germline V gene, CDR1 is WSHSY and CDR2 is SAAADI. V gave up 0 bases and J gave up 5 bases, with 17 bases separating them. This chain's CDR3 is CASSESSGLGADEQYF. In DNA form, the CDR3 reads TGCGCCAGCAGTGAGTCGAGCGGTTTGGGGGCGGACGAGCAGTACTTC.

V usage is TRBV7-9 and J usage is TRBJ2-2; D unclear. Germline V gene sequence: CDR1 SEHNR, CDR2 FQNEAQ (reference sequence). Trimming pared 1 base from V and 4 bases from J, leaving 10 bases between. The CDR3 is made up of 15 amino acids. CDR3 sequence (DNA): TGTGCCAGCAGCTTAGTCCCCCCGAGCACCGGGGAGCTGTTTTTT. This codes for CASSLVPPSTGELFF. The whole variable domain, remainder taken from reference TRBV7-9 and TRBJ2-2, is DTGVSQNPRHKITKRGQNVTFRCDPISEHNRLYWYRQTLGQGPEFLTYFQNEAQLEKSRLLSDRFSAERPKGSFSTLEIQRTEQGDSAMYLCASSLVPPSTGELFFGEGSRLTVL.

This clone was detected once. V gene TRBV28 combines with J gene TRBJ1-1; tentatively, D is TRBD1 (6 bases). Trimming cost V 4 bases and J 13 bases, with 16 bases left between them. The CDR3 has 12 amino acids. From germline, CDR1 is MDHEN and CDR2 SYDVKM. CDR3 loop: CASSSYGTPDFF. CDR3 bases: TGTGCCAGCAGTTCTTACGGGACACCCGATTTCTTT.

The chain's CDR3 is CASSPQGLPNYGYTF. The DNA for the CDR3 is TGTGCCAGCAGCCCGCAGGGTCTTCCTAACTATGGCTACACCTTC. J is TRBJ1-2 and V is TRBV7-9; D may be TRBD1 (5 bases). The CDR3 extends over 15 amino acids. Germline lookup yields CDR1 SEHNR and CDR2 FQNEAQ (reference sequence). The V end was cut by 5 bases, the J end by 0 bases, with 13 bases between.

The genes are TRBV5-8 and TRBJ2-7; 9 nucleotides align to TRBD1. The CDR3 extends over 15 amino acids. The germline CDR1 and CDR2 sequences are SGHTS and YDEGEE. The trim removed 4 bases at V and 3 bases at J, leaving 8 bases unmatched. The CDR3 protein is CASSPPGQGFYEQYF. CDR3 DNA sequence: TGTGCCAGCAGCCCCCCGGGACAGGGATTCTACGAGCAGTACTTC. The complete variable domain, with remaining parts taken from reference TRBV5-8 and TRBJ2-7, reads EAGVTQSPTHLIKTRGQQATLRCSPISGHTSVYWYQQALGLGLQFLLWYDEGEERNRGNFPPRFSGRQFPNYSSELNVNALELEDSALYLCASSPPGQGFYEQYFGPGTRLTVT.

V is TRBV18 and J is TRBJ1-1; 7 bases line up with TRBD1. V gave up 3 bases and J gave up 6 bases; unmatched junction bases: 7. Germline values: CDR1 KGHSH, CDR2 LQKENI. The CDR3 runs to 14 residues. CDR3 bases: TGTGCCAGCTCACCTACCGTCCAGGGGGCTGAAGCTTTCTTT. Its translation: CASSPTVQGAEAFF.

V is TRBV15 and J is TRBJ2-1, with D maybe TRBD2 (5 bases). The CDR3 spans 14 residues. Between the trimmed V and J ends, which lost 3 bases and 9 bases, there was a span of 15 bases. Germline V lookup: CDR1 LNHNV, CDR2 YYDKDF (reference sequence). CDR3 loop: CATSSLMTEGEQFF. The DNA for the CDR3 is TGTGCCACCAGCAGCTTGATGACCGAGGGTGAGCAGTTCTTC.

CDR3 residues: CASSPLAGGPFF. The CDR3 DNA reads TGTGCCAGCAGCCCCCTAGCGGGAGGGCCGTTTTTT. The chain links TRBV28 to TRBJ2-2; 12 positions match TRBD2. The CDR3 is 12 amino acids. With 6 bases clipped from V and 16 bases from J, the junction kept 6 bases outside the gene matches. The germline gives CDR1 MDHEN, CDR2 SYDVKM. Full variable domain (outside the CDR3, taken from reference TRBV28 and TRBJ2-2): DVKVTQSSRYLVKRTGEKVFLECVQDMDHENMFWYRQDPGLGLRLIYFSYDVKMKEKGDIPEGYSVSREKKERFSLILESASTNQTSMYLCASSPLAGGPFFGEGSRLTVL.

This rearrangement joins TRBV19 to TRBJ1-4, with no clear D. V lost 8 bases and J lost 4, with 8 bases in between. Per germline, CDR1 LNHDA and CDR2 SQIVND (reference sequence). This CDR3 has 12 amino acids. CDR3 amino acids: CASHRHNEKLFF. The DNA of the CDR3 is TGTGCCAGTCACAGACATAATGAAAAACTGTTTTTT.

This chain joins TRBV30 and TRBJ1-2; unclear D gene. The CDR3 runs 12 residues. Trimming left V 4 bases short and J 3 bases short, with 9 bases between. CDR1 GTSNPN and CDR2 SVGIG come from the germline V gene (reference sequence). In DNA, the CDR3 is TGTGCCTGGACCCCGGAAGACTATGGCTACACCTTC. This encodes CAWTPEDYGYTF.

The chain recombines TRBV19 with TRBJ2-2, with TRBD2 matching 9 bases. V lost 4 bases, J lost 5 bases, and 5 bases stayed unmatched. The CDR3 runs 15 residues. Germline V gene lookup returns CDR1 LNHDA and CDR2 SQIVND (reference sequence). CDR3 coding DNA: TGTGCCAGTAGTAAGTTAGCGGGAGTAACCGGGGAGCTGTTTTTT. Amino acid sequence: CASSKLAGVTGELFF.

The chain couples TRBV19 to TRBJ2-3; 7 nucleotides line up with TRBD1. J was trimmed by 2 bases and V by 5 bases; bases with no gene match: 10. Germline V gene data show CDR1 as LNHDA and CDR2 as SQIVND (reference sequence). This CDR3 comprises 16 residues. The CDR3 nucleotides read TGTGCCAGTAGTCAGGTAGGGGGCTCCTTCACAGATACGCAGTATTTT. It codes for CASSQVGGSFTDTQYF.

The CDR3 coding sequence is TGTGCCAGCAGCTTAGCGAGGGACCAGTACTTC. As protein: CASSLARDQYF. The chain employs TRBV7-6 and TRBJ2-5, with D tentatively TRBD2 (5 bases). V lost 0 bases and J lost 10, with 6 bases in between. CDR3 size: 11 residues. Germline CDR1 SGHVS, CDR2 FNYEAQ.

The chain recombines TRBV27 with TRBJ2-3; 15 nucleotides match TRBD2. Trimming at V came to 5 bases and at J to 5 bases, leaving 14 bases not matched to a gene. There are 19 residues in the CDR3. Germline CDR1 is MNHEY and CDR2 is SMNVEV (reference sequence). DNA for the CDR3: TGTGCCAGCAGTGTAAAATCGAGGGGACTAGCGGGAGGTCGAGATACGCAGTATTTT. Its protein product is CASSVKSRGLAGGRDTQYF.

This clone came up once. The rearrangement joins TRBV15 to TRBJ2-7; weak D call: TRBD2 (5 bases). This CDR3 is built from 15 residues. Per germline, CDR1 LNHNV and CDR2 YYDKDF (reference sequence). V lost 0 bases, J lost 2 bases, and 11 bases lay in between. DNA for the CDR3: TGTGCCACCAGCAGAGATATGGGAGATCCCTACGAGCAGTACTTC. Protein product: CATSRDMGDPYEQYF.

The J gene is TRBJ1-1, the V gene TRBV7-3, with D unclear. Germline CDR1 reads SGHTA; CDR2 reads FQGTGA. The CDR3 spans 12 residues. With 1 base removed from V and 10 bases from J, the gap between germline ends came to 10 bases. CDR3 region: CASSLMPGPAFF. Here the CDR3 DNA reads TGTGCCAGCAGCTTAATGCCCGGGCCAGCTTTCTTT.

V is TRBV6-1 and J is TRBJ1-4; 7 bases fit TRBD1. The CDR3 is 16 residues long. V shed 0 bases and J 7 bases; nucleotides not matched to a gene: 8. Germline loops: CDR1 MNHNS, CDR2 SASEGT. The CDR3 DNA follows: TGTGCCAGCAGTGAAGCCCCCGATAGACAGGGTGAAAAACTGTTTTTT. This sequence encodes CASSEAPDRQGEKLFF.

This chain links TRBV5-6 with TRBJ1-5; 10 bases align to TRBD1. The V segment lost 0 bases and the J segment 7 bases; nucleotides outside the gene matches: 7. CDR3 length: 16 amino acids. Germline-derived CDR1 and CDR2 are SGHDT and YYEEEE. The CDR3 loop is CASSLARQGASQPQHF. The CDR3, as DNA: TGTGCCAGCAGCTTGGCCCGACAGGGGGCTTCGCAGCCCCAGCATTTT.

The chain recombines TRBV5-1 with TRBJ2-6, with TRBD1 matching over 9 bases. The CDR3 runs 18 residues. Trimming cost V 5 bases and J 0 bases; bases outside gene matches: 9. Germline V gene data show CDR1 as SGHRS and CDR2 as YFSETQ. CDR3: CASSEQTGGSSGANVLTF. The DNA of the CDR3 is TGCGCCAGCAGTGAACAGACAGGGGGAAGCTCTGGGGCCAACGTCCTGACTTTC.

The chain has TRBV5-1 and TRBJ2-1; D is ambiguous. The CDR3 is 17 amino acids. V lost 0 bases and J 3 bases, leaving 16 bases between the germline ends. CDR1 SGHRS and CDR2 YFSETQ come from the germline V gene. The CDR3 sequence: CASSLGAIAVLYNEQFF. The CDR3 bases are TGCGCCAGCAGCTTGGGGGCTATAGCTGTACTCTACAATGAGCAGTTCTTC.

There are a few counts of this clone. The chain employs TRBV4-2 and TRBJ2-1, with unresolved D. This CDR3 region has 15 residues. Germline V lookup: CDR1 LGHNA, CDR2 YNFKEQ. V shed 0 bases and J shed 8 bases, with 14 bases lying between them. DNA for the CDR3: TGTGCCAGCAGCCAAGATATGCGTGGTCGGGATGAGCAGTTCTTC. Encoded protein: CASSQDMRGRDEQFF.

The sample holds a few counts of this clone. V gene TRBV29-1 combines with J gene TRBJ2-1; 11 nucleotides align to TRBD2. The CDR3 is made up of 16 amino acids. With 4 bases clipped from V and 5 bases from J, the junction kept 10 bases outside the gene matches. Germline V gives CDR1 SQVTM, CDR2 ANQGSEA. DNA of the CDR3: TGCAGCGTTGGCCTAGCGGGAGGCCACCGCAACAATGAGCAGTTCTTC. This gives the protein CSVGLAGGHRNNEQFF.